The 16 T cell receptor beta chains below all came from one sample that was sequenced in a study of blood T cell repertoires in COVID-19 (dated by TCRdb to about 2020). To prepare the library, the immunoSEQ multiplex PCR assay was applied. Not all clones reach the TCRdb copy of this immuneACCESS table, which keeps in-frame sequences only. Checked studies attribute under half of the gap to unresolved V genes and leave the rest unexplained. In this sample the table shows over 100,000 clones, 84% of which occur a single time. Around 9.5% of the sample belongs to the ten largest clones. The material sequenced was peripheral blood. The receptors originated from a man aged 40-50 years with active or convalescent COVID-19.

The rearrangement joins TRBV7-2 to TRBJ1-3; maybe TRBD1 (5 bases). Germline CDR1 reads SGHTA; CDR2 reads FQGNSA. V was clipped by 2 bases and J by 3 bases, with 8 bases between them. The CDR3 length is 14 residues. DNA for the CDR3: TGTGCCAGCAGCTTAAATAGGGGTGGAAACACCATATATTTT. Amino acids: CASSLNRGGNTIYF.

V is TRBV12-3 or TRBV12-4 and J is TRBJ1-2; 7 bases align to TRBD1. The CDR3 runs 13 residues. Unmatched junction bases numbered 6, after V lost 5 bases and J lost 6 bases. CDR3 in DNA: TGTGCCAGCAGTCTACGACAGGGCGATGGCTACACCTTC. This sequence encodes CASSLRQGDGYTF.

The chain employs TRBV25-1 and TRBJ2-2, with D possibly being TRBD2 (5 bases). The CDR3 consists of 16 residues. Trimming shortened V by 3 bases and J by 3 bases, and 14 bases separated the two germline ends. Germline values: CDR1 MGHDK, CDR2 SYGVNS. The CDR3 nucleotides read TGTGCCAGCAGTGACCGAATAGGACTGGACACCGGGGAGCTGTTTTTT. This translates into CASSDRIGLDTGELFF.

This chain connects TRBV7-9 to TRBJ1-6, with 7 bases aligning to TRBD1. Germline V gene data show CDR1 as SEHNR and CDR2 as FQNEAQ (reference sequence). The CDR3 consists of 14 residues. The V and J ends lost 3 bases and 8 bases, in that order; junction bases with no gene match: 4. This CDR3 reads CASSFRDSYSPLHF. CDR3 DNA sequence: TGTGCCAGCAGCTTCCGGGACAGTTATTCACCCCTCCACTTT. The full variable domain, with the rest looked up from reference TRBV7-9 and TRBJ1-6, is DTGVSQNPRHKITKRGQNVTFRCDPISEHNRLYWYRQTLGQGPEFLTYFQNEAQLEKSRLLSDRFSAERPKGSFSTLEIQRTEQGDSAMYLCASSFRDSYSPLHFGNGTRLTVT.

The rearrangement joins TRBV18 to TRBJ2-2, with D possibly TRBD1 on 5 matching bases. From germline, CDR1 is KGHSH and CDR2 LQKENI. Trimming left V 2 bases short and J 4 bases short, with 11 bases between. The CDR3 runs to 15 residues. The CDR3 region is CASSPAGLGTGELFF. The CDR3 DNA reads TGTGCCAGCTCACCAGCAGGGTTGGGCACCGGGGAGCTGTTTTTT.

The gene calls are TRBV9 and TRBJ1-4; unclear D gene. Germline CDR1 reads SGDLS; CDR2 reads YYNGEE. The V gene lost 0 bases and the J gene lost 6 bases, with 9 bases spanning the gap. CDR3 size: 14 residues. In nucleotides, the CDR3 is TGTGCCAGCAGCGTAGCCCCGTCGGATGAAAAACTGTTTTTT. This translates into CASSVAPSDEKLFF.

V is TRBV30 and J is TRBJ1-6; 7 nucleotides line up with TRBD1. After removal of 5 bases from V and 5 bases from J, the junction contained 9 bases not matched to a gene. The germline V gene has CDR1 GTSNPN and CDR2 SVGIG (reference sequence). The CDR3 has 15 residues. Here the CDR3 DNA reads TGTGCCTGGGACAGGGAGGGGATCGATAATTCACCCCTCCACTTT. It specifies CAWDREGIDNSPLHF.

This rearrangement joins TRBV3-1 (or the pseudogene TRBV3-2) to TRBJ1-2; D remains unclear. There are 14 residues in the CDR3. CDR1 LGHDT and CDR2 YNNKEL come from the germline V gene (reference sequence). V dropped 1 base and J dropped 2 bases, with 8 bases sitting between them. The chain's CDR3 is CASSQGSENYGYTF. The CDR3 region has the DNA TGTGCCAGCAGCCAAGGGAGCGAGAACTATGGCTACACCTTC.

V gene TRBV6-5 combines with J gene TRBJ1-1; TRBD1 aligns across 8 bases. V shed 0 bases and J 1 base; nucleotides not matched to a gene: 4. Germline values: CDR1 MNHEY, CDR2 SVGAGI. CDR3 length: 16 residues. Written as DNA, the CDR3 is TGTGCCAGCAGTTACTCGGACAGGGCAGCGAACACTGAAGCTTTCTTT. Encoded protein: CASSYSDRAANTEAFF.

The CDR3 sequence: CASSRSATGGIGYGYTF. CDR3 nucleotides: TGTGCCAGCAGCCGGAGCGCAACAGGGGGCATTGGCTATGGCTACACCTTC. The chain carries TRBV5-5 and TRBJ1-2; TRBD1 aligns across 9 bases. Trimming removed 4 bases from V and 4 bases from J; junction bases left unmatched: 14. The CDR3 is 17 amino acids. Germline values: CDR1 SGHKS, CDR2 YYEKEE (reference sequence).

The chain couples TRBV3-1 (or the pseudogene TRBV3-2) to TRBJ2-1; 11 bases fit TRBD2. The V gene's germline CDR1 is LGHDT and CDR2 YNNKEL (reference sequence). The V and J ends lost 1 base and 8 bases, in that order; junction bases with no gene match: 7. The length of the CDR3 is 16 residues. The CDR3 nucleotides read TGTGCCAGCAGCCAAGCGGTAGCGGGGGGGCAGGATGAGCAGTTCTTC. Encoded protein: CASSQAVAGGQDEQFF.

The CDR3 region is CAWVRRTGSGETQYF. CDR3 coding DNA: TGTGCCTGGGTGAGGAGGACAGGGTCTGGGGAGACCCAGTACTTC. The rearrangement joins TRBV30 to TRBJ2-5, with 8 bases that match TRBD1. The CDR3 consists of 15 residues. Germline V gene sequence: CDR1 GTSNPN, CDR2 SVGIG (reference sequence). Unmatched junction bases numbered 13, after V lost 5 bases and J lost 5 bases.

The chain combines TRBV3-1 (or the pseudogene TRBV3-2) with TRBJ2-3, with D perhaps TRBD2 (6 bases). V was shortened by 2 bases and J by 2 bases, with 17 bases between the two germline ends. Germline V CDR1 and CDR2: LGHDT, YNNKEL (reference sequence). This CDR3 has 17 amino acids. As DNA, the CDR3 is TGTGCCAGCAGCCAAAGGGCACCGGGACTGCACACAGATACGCAGTATTTT. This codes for CASSQRAPGLHTDTQYF.

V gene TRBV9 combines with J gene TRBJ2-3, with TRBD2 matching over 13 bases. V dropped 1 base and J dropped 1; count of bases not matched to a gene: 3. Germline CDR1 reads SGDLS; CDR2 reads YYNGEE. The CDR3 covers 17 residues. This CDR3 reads CASSVRTSGGRTDTQYF. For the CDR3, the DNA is TGTGCCAGCAGCGTAAGGACTAGCGGGGGTCGCACAGATACGCAGTATTTT.

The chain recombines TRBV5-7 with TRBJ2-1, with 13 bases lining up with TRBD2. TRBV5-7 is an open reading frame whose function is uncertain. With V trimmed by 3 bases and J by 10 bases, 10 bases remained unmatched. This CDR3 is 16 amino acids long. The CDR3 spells CASSSELAGGPGEQFF. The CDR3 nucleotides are TGTGCCAGCAGCTCCGAACTAGCGGGGGGGCCTGGGGAGCAGTTCTTC.

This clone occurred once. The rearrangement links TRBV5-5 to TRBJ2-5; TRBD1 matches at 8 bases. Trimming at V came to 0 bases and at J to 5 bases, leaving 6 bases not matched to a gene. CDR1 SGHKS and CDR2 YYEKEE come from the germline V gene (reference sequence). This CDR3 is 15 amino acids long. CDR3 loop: CASSLATGGWETQYF. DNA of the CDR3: TGTGCCAGCAGCTTGGCCACAGGGGGTTGGGAGACCCAGTACTTC.